The present T cell receptor (beta chain) was sequenced within a study of blood T cell repertoires in COVID-19. About the research overall: Researchers got acute and convalescent COVID-19 samples from the United States, Italy and Spain. The cDNA or gDNA used as material had been derived from T cells, B-cell-depleted T cells, or PBMCs.

In germline, CDR1 is LNHDA, CDR2 SQIVND (reference sequence). V shed 5 bases, J shed 4 bases, and the junction held 6 bases outside the gene matches. The CDR3 length is 14 residues. Produced via immunoSEQ multiplex PCR; TCRdb's table is partial and in-frame only. This sample has a few hundred thousand clones; approximately 90% occur once, and the top ten carry 0.99%. This TCR derives from a woman aged 40 to 55 who had recovered from COVID-19. The chain recombines TRBV19 with TRBJ2-3; 7 nucleotides align to TRBD2. Specimen: peripheral blood. The CDR3 DNA follows: TGTGCCAGTAGTCGAGCGGGGAGAGCAGATACGCAGTATTTT. It yields the protein CASSRAGRADTQYF.